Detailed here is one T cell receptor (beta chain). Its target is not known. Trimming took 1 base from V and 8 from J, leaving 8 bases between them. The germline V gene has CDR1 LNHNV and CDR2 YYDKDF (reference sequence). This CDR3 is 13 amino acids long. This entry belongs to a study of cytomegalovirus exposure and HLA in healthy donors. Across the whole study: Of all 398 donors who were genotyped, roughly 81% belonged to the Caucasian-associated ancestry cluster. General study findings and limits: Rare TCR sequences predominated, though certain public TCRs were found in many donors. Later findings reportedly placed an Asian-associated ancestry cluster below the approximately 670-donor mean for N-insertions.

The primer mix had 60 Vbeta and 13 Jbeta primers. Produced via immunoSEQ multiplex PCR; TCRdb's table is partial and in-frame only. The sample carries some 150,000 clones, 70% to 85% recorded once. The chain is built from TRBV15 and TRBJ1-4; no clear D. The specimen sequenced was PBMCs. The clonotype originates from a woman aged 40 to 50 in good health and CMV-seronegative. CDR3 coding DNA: TGTGCCACCAGCAGAGTTAAGGAGGAAAAACTGTTTTTT. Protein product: CATSRVKEEKLFF.